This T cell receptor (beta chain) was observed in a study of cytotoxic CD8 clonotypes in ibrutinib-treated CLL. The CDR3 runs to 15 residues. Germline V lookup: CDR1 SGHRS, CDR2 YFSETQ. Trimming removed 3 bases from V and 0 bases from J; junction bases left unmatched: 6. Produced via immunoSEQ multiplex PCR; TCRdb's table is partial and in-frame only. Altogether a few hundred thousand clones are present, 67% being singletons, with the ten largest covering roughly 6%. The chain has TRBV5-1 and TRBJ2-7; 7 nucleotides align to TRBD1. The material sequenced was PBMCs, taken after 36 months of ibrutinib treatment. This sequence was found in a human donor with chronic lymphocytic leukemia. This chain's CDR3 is CASSYSGQRSYEQYF. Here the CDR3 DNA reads TGCGCCAGCAGCTACTCGGGACAGCGCTCCTACGAGCAGTACTTC.